This T cell receptor (beta chain) derives from a study of blood T cell repertoires in COVID-19. On the study more broadly: Samples came from the United States, Italy and Spain, spanning acute and convalescent COVID-19.

V shed 3 bases and J 3 bases; nucleotides not matched to a gene: 6. The CDR3 loop spans 16 amino acids. Germline CDR1 and CDR2: KGHDR and SFDVKD. Libraries were prepared by immunoSEQ multiplex PCR; TCRdb keeps only in-frame clonotypes and omits some of them. The sample has 400,000 or so clones, 88% seen once. This chain uses TRBV24-1 with TRBJ2-7, with 11 bases lining up with TRBD1. The specimen sequenced was PBMCs or T cells enriched from blood (not recorded which). The receptor's source is a woman aged 40 to 49 with acute COVID-19. The CDR3 nucleotides are TGTGCCACCAGTGATCCCGATGGGACAGGGGGCTACGAGCAGTACTTC. This sequence encodes CATSDPDGTGGYEQYF.